This is a list of T cell receptor beta chains from one sample in a study of blood T cell repertoires in COVID-19. TCRdb keeps only in-frame clones here, not all; method: immunoSEQ multiplex PCR. The sample shows 47,000 or so clones, 81% of them seen only once. The sequenced material came from peripheral blood. The receptors were sampled from a woman of 80 years or more with COVID-19, enrolled during active disease. The CDR3 runs from the conserved cysteine through the conserved F or W. The D gene is left open where the match is weak. Where a row states a size, it is once, few, many or the class of an expanded clone; other rows omit it.

D	J	length	V	size	CDR3	DNA
NA	TRBJ2-1	13	TRBV5-6	NA	CASSVPGVHEQFF	TGTGCCAGCAGCGTACCAGGGGTCCATGAGCAGTTCTTC
NA	TRBJ1-1	15	TRBV7-2	NA	CASSLVFGVNTEAFF	TGTGCCAGCAGCTTAGTATTCGGGGTTAACACTGAAGCTTTCTTT
NA	TRBJ1-4	16	TRBV23-1	NA	CASSQIREATNEKLFF	TGCGCCAGCAGTCAAATCCGGGAGGCAACTAATGAAAAACTGTTTTTT
TRBD1	TRBJ2-5	14	TRBV11-2	NA	CASSTPTGQETQYF	TGTGCCAGCAGCACCCCGACAGGGCAAGAGACCCAGTACTTC
NA	TRBJ1-6	15	TRBV7-3	NA	CASSLTWQGSSPLHF	TGTGCCAGCAGCTTAACGTGGCAGGGGAGTTCACCCCTCCACTTT
TRBD2	TRBJ2-2	16	TRBV4-1	NA	CASSQGLAANTGELFF	TGCGCCAGCAGCCAGGGACTAGCGGCCAACACCGGGGAGCTGTTTTTT
NA	TRBJ2-2	11	TRBV5-1	NA	CASSFSGELFF	TGCGCCAGCAGCTTCAGCGGGGAGCTGTTTTTT
TRBD2	TRBJ2-7	20	TRBV18	NA	CASSQRGEAGTSGGAYEQYF	TGTGCCAGCTCACAACGAGGGGAAGCCGGGACTAGCGGAGGGGCCTACGAGCAGTACTTC
NA	TRBJ2-3	14	TRBV7-3	NA	CASSFWGRTDTQYF	TGTGCCAGCAGCTTTTGGGGGAGGACAGATACGCAGTATTTT
TRBD1	TRBJ2-1	17	TRBV9	NA	CASSFSGTGKLYNEQFF	TGTGCCAGCAGCTTCTCCGGGACAGGCAAACTATACAATGAGCAGTTCTTC
NA	TRBJ2-1	11	TRBV4-1	NA	CASSQANEQFF	TGCGCCAGCAGCCAAGCTAATGAGCAGTTCTTC
NA	TRBJ2-3	13	TRBV27	NA	CASSSLSADTQYF	TGTGCCAGCAGTTCTCTGAGCGCAGATACGCAGTATTTT
NA	TRBJ1-5	16	TRBV7-8	NA	CASSLYLSGPNQPQHF	TGTGCCAGCAGCTTATACCTTTCGGGTCCCAATCAGCCCCAGCATTTT
TRBD2	TRBJ2-1	16	TRBV28	NA	CASSTPGLAGYNEQFF	TGTGCCAGCAGTACCCCGGGACTAGCGGGGTACAATGAGCAGTTCTTC
TRBD1	TRBJ2-3	14	TRBV28	once	CASSLGQGVDTQYF	TGTGCCAGCAGTCTGGGACAGGGGGTGGATACGCAGTATTTT
NA	TRBJ2-7	14	TRBV18	NA	CASSPPGRSYEQYF	TGTGCCAGCTCACCACCGGGCCGCTCCTACGAGCAGTACTTC
NA	TRBJ1-4	14	TRBV5-1	NA	CASSKDRTNEKLFF	TGCGCCAGCAGCAAGGACAGAACTAATGAAAAACTGTTTTTT
TRBD1	TRBJ1-2	15	TRBV5-1	once	CASSLPGTGGSGYTF	TGCGCCAGCAGCCTTCCTGGGACAGGGGGCTCTGGCTACACCTTC
TRBD2	TRBJ2-7	15	TRBV30	NA	CATTLGGKSSYEQYF	TGTGCCACCACCTTGGGGGGGAAGAGCTCCTACGAGCAGTACTTC
TRBD1	TRBJ1-3	15	TRBV7-8	NA	CASSPQTGVGNTIYF	TGTGCCAGCAGCCCACAGACAGGGGTTGGAAACACCATATATTTT
NA	TRBJ2-1	16	TRBV27	NA	CASRNSATSSYNEQFF	TGTGCCAGCAGAAATAGCGCTACCAGCTCCTACAATGAGCAGTTCTTC
NA	TRBJ2-3	15	TRBV10-3	NA	CAISEYSLSTDTQYF	TGTGCCATCAGTGAATACAGCCTGAGCACAGATACGCAGTATTTT
NA	TRBJ1-3	16	TRBV3-1/TRBV3-2	NA	CASSQRTTGSGNTIYF	TGTGCCAGCAGCCAACGAACCACAGGGTCTGGAAACACCATATATTTT
NA	TRBJ2-1	17	TRBV7-2	NA	CASSLVEGPGRGNEQFF	TGTGCCAGCAGCTTAGTAGAGGGGCCCGGGAGAGGGAATGAGCAGTTCTTC
TRBD1	TRBJ1-4	15	TRBV7-6	NA	CASSAYRGSNEKLFF	TGTGCCAGCAGCGCCTACAGGGGAAGTAATGAAAAACTGTTTTTT
NA	TRBJ2-3	14	TRBV7-3	NA	CASSLGAATDTQYF	TGTGCCAGCAGCTTGGGGGCAGCCACAGATACGCAGTATTTT
TRBD2	TRBJ2-3	16	TRBV25-1	NA	CASSEFMSGGTDTQYF	TGTGCCAGCAGTGAATTTATGAGCGGGGGTACAGATACGCAGTATTTT
NA	TRBJ2-7	15	TRBV24-1	NA	CATRRRRDIAYEQYF	TGTGCCACCCGAAGACGCCGGGACATAGCCTACGAGCAGTACTTC
NA	TRBJ1-6	15	TRBV3-1/TRBV3-2	NA	CASSQDLGRVSPLHF	TGTGCCAGCAGCCAAGATCTTGGCAGGGTTTCACCCCTCCACTTT
NA	TRBJ2-5	11	TRBV12-3/TRBV12-4	NA	CASGRGETQYF	TGTGCCAGCGGCCGCGGGGAGACCCAGTACTTC
TRBD1	TRBJ1-6	13	TRBV7-9	few	CASRRDSNSPLHF	TGTGCCAGCAGACGGGACAGTAATTCACCCCTCCACTTT
TRBD2	TRBJ2-7	16	TRBV3-1/TRBV3-2	NA	CASSQVGTSGSYEQYF	TGTGCCAGCAGCCAAGTGGGGACTAGCGGGAGCTACGAGCAGTACTTC
TRBD2	TRBJ2-2	16	TRBV9	NA	CASSITGRAWGGELFF	TGTGCCAGCAGCATTACTGGGAGGGCCTGGGGCGGGGAGCTGTTTTTT
TRBD1	TRBJ2-5	16	TRBV19	NA	CASSMISGQGRETQYF	TGTGCCAGTAGTATGATCTCGGGACAGGGTCGAGAGACCCAGTACTTC
TRBD1	TRBJ1-1	15	TRBV15	few	CATSTGSGGKTEAFF	TGTGCCACCAGCACTGGGTCAGGGGGAAAAACTGAAGCTTTCTTT
NA	TRBJ1-1	18	TRBV19	NA	CASSIGRGGGRENTEAFF	TGTGCCAGTAGTATTGGGAGGGGGGGTGGCAGGGAGAACACTGAAGCTTTCTTT
TRBD1	TRBJ2-5	14	TRBV4-1	medium-sized	CASSLGTVQETQYF	TGCGCCAGCAGCCTTGGGACAGTCCAAGAGACCCAGTACTTC
NA	TRBJ1-6	13	TRBV7-3	NA	CASSLTNNSPLHF	TGTGCCAGCAGCTTAACCAATAATTCACCCCTCCACTTT